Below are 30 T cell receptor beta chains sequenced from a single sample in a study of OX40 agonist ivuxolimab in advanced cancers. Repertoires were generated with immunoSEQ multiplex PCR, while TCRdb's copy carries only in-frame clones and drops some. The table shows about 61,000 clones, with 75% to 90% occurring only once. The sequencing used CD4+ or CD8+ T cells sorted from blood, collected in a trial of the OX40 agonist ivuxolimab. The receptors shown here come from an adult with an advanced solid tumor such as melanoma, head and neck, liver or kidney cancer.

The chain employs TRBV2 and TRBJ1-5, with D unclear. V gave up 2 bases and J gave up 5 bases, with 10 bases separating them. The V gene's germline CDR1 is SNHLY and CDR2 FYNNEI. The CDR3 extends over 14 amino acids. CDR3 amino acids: CASSEMSTDQPQHF. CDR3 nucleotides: TGTGCCAGCAGTGAAATGAGCACGGATCAGCCCCAGCATTTT.

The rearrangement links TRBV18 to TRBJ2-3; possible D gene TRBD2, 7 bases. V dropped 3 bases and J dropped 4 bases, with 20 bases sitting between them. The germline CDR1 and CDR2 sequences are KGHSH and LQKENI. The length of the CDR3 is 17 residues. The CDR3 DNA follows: TGTGCCAGCTCACCGCTGAGCCTAGGGGGGGTCGCAGATACGCAGTATTTT. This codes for CASSPLSLGGVADTQYF.

CDR3 in DNA: TGTGCTAGTGGTAACTGGACAGGGGCTACTAACTATGGCTACACCTTC. Its translation is CASGNWTGATNYGYTF. V usage is TRBV12-5 and J usage is TRBJ1-2; TRBD1 aligns across 9 bases. Germline CDR1 reads LGHNT; CDR2 reads FRNRAP. Trimming at V came to 5 bases and at J to 0 bases, leaving 7 bases not matched to a gene. This CDR3 has 16 amino acids.

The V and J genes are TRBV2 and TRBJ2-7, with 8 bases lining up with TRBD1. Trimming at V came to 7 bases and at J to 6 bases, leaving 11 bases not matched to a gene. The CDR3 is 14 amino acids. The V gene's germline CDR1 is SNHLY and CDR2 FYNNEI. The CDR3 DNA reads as TGTGCCAGCAAGATCGGACAGGGCTTAATCGAGCAGTACTTC. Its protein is CASKIGQGLIEQYF.

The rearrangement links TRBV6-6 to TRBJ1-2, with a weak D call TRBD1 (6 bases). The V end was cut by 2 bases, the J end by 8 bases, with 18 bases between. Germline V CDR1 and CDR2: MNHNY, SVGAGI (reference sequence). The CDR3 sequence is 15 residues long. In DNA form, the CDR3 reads TGTGCCAGCAGTTACCGTCGTAGGGGGGCGCAAGGCTACACCTTC. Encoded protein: CASSYRRRGAQGYTF.

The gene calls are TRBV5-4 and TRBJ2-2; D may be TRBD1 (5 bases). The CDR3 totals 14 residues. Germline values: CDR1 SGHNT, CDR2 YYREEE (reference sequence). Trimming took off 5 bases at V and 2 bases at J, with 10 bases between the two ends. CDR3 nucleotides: TGTGCCAGCAGTCGTGACAGTAACACCGGGGAGCTGTTTTTT. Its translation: CASSRDSNTGELFF. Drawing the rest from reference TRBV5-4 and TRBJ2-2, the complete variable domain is ETGVTQSPTHLIKTRGQQVTLRCSSQSGHNTVSWYQQALGQGPQFIFQYYREEENGRGNFPPRFSGLQFPNYSSELNVNALELDDSALYLCASSRDSNTGELFFGEGSRLTVL.

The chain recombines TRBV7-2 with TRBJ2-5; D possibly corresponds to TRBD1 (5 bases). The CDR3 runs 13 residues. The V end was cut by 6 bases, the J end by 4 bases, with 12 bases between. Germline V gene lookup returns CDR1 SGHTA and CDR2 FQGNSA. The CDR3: CASRFQGGETQYF. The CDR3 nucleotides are TGTGCCAGCAGGTTCCAGGGCGGAGAGACCCAGTACTTC. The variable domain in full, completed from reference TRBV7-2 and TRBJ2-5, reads GAGVSQSPSNKVTEKGKDVELRCDPISGHTALYWYRQSLGQGLEFLIYFQGNSAPDKSGLPSDRFSAERTGGSVSTLTIQRTQQEDSAVYLCASRFQGGETQYFGPGTRLLVL.

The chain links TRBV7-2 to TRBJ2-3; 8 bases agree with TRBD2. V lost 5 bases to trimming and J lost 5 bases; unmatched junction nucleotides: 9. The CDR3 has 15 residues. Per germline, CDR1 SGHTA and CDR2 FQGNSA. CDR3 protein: CASSTERGGRDTQYF. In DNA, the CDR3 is TGTGCCAGCAGCACGGAACGGGGGGGCCGAGATACGCAGTATTTT.

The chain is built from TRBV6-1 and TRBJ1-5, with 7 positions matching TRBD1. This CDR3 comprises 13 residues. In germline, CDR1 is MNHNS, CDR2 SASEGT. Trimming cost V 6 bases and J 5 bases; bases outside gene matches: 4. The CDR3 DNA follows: TGTGCCAGCAGCCCCGACAGGGATCAGCCCCAGCATTTT. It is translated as CASSPDRDQPQHF.

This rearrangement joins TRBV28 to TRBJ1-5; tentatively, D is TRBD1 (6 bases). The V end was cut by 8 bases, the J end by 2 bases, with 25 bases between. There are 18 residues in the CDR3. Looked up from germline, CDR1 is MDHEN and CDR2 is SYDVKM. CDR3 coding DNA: TGTGCCAGCCCATCAGGAAAGGGGGGTACGGGTGGCAATCAGCCCCAGCATTTT. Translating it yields CASPSGKGGTGGNQPQHF.

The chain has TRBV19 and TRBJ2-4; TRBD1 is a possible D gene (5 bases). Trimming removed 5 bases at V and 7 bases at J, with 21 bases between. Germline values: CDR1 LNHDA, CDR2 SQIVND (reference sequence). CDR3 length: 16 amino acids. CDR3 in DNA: TGTGCCAGTAGTCTGCGGCAGGGTAATATCGGGAACATTCAGTACTTC. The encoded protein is CASSLRQGNIGNIQYF.

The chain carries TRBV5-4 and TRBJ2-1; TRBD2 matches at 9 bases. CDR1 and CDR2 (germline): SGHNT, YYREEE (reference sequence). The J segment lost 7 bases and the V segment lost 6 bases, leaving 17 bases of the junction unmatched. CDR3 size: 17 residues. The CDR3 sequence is CASTPFPGTSNWNEQFF. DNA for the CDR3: TGTGCCAGCACCCCCTTCCCGGGGACTAGCAATTGGAATGAGCAGTTCTTC.

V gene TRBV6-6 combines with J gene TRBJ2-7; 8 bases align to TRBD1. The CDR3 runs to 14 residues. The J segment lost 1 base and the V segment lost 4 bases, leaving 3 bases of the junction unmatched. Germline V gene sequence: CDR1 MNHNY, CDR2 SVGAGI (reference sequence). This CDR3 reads CASSSGGYSYEQYF. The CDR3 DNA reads TGTGCCAGCAGTTCAGGGGGCTATTCCTACGAGCAGTACTTC.

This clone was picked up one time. DNA of the CDR3: TGTGCCATCAGCGGGGGTAGGGGGAGCACAGATACGCAGTATTTT. The encoded protein is CAISGGRGSTDTQYF. The V gene is TRBV10-3, the J gene TRBJ2-3; D is possibly TRBD1 or TRBD2 (6 bases each). The CDR3 is made up of 15 amino acids. CDR1 and CDR2 from the germline V gene are ENHRY and SYGVKD. Trimming pared 6 bases from V and 0 bases from J, leaving 13 bases between.

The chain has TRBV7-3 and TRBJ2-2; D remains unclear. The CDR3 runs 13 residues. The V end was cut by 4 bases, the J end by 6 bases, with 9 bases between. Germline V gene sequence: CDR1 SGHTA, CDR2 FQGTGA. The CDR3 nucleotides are TGTGCCAGCAGCTCAGGAACGGCCGGGGAGCTGTTTTTT. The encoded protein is CASSSGTAGELFF.

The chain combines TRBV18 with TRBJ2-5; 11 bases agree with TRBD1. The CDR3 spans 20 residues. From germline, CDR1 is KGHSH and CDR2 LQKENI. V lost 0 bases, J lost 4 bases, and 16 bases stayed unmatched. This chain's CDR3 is CASSPPRRTGGRIHRETQYF. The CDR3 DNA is TGTGCCAGCTCACCACCTAGAAGGACAGGGGGCCGGATCCATCGAGAGACCCAGTACTTC.

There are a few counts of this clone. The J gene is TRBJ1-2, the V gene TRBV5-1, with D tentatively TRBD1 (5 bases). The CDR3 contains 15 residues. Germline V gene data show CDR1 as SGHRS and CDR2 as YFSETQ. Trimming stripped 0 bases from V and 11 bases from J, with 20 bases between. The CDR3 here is CASSLGGASVLGYTF. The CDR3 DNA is TGCGCCAGCAGCTTGGGAGGGGCCTCGGTACTAGGGTACACCTTC.

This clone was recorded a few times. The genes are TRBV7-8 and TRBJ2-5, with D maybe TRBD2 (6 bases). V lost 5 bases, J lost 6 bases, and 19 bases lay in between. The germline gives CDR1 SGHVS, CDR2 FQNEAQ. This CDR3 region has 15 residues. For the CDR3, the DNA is TGTGCCAGCAGCCTGTGGGGGGACCGGGTAAAGACCCAGTACTTC. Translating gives CASSLWGDRVKTQYF.

Here the CDR3 DNA reads TGTGCCAGCAGCCGCCATGTAGCTGAGGGGAAGAACACTGAAGCTTTCTTT. Its protein product is CASSRHVAEGKNTEAFF. The V and J genes are TRBV5-8 and TRBJ1-1, with D perhaps TRBD1 (5 bases). The germline CDR1 and CDR2 sequences are SGHTS and YDEGEE. The CDR3 sequence is 17 residues long. Trimming took 4 bases from V and 1 from J, leaving 20 bases between them.

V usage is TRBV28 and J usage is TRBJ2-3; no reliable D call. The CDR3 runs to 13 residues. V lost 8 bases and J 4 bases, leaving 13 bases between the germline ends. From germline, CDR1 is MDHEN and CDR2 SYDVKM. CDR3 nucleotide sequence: TGTGCCAGCGCACCTCAAAGCCCAGATACGCAGTATTTT. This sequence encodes CASAPQSPDTQYF. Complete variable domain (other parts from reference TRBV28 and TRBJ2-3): DVKVTQSSRYLVKRTGEKVFLECVQDMDHENMFWYRQDPGLGLRLIYFSYDVKMKEKGDIPEGYSVSREKKERFSLILESASTNQTSMYLCASAPQSPDTQYFGPGTRLTVL.

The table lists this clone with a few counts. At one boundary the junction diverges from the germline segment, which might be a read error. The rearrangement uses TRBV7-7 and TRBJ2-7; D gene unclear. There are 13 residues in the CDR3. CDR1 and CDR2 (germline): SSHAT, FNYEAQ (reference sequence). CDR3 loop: CASSPHLSYEQYF. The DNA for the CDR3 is TGTGCTAGCAGCCCGCACCTTTCCTACGAGCAGTACTTC.

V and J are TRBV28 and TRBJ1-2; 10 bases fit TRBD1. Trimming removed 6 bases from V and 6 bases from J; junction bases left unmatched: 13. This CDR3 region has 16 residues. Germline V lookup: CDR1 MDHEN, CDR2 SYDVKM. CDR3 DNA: TGTGCCAGCAGACACCCCGGGACAGGGGTATTTCATGGCTACACCTTC. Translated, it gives CASRHPGTGVFHGYTF.

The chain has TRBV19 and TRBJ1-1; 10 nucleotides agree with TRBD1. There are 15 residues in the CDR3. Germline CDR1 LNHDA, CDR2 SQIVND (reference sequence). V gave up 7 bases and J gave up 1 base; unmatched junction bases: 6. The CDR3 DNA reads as TGTGCCAGTAACCGACAGGGGGCCTCGAACACTGAAGCTTTCTTT. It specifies CASNRQGASNTEAFF.

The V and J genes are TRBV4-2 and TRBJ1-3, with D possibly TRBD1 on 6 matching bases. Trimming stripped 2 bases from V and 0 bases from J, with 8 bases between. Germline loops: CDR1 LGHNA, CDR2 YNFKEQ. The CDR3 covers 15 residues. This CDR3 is CASSQFRGSGNTIYF. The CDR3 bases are TGTGCCAGCAGCCAATTCAGGGGCTCTGGAAACACCATATATTTT.

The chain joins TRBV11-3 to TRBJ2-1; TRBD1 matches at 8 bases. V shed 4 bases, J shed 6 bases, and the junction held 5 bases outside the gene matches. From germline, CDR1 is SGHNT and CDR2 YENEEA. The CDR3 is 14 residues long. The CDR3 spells CASSSPGQVNEQFF. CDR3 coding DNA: TGTGCCAGCAGCTCCCCGGGACAGGTCAATGAGCAGTTCTTC.

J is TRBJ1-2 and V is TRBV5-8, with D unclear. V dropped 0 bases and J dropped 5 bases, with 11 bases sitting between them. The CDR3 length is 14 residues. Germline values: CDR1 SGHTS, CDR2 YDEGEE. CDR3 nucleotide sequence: TGTGCCAGCAGCTTGGCGCAGGAGGGATATGGCTACACCTTC. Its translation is CASSLAQEGYGYTF.

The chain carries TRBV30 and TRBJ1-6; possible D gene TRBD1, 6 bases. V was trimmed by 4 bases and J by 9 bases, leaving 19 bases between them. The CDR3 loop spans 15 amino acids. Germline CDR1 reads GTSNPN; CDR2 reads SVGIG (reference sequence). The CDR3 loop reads CAWNSLGRGSSPLHF. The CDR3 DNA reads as TGTGCCTGGAATTCCCTGGGGAGGGGGAGTTCACCCCTCCACTTT.

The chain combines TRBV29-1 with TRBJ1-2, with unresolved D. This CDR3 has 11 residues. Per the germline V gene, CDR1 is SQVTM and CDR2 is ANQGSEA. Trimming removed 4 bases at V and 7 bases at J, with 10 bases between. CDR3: CSVGREGGYTF. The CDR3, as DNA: TGCAGCGTTGGCCGGGAAGGTGGCTACACCTTC.

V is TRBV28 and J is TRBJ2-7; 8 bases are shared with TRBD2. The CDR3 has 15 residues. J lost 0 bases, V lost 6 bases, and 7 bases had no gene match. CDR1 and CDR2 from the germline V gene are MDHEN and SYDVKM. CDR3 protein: CASSPTSGVSYEQYF. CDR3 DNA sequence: TGTGCCAGCAGCCCTACTAGCGGCGTCTCCTACGAGCAGTACTTC.

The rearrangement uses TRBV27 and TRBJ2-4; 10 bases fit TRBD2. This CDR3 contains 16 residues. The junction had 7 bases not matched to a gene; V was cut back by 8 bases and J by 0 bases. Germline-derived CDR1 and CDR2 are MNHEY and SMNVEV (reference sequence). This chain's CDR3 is CASSGLASLAKNIQYF. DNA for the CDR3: TGTGCCAGCTCGGGACTAGCGTCACTAGCCAAAAACATTCAGTACTTC.